These 24 T cell receptor beta chains were all obtained from the same sample, sequenced in a study of post-analysis software for immune sequencing data (dated by TCRdb to the mid-2010s). General study outcomes and caveats: Patients showed significantly higher frequencies than controls for roughly five TRBV segments, among them TRBV5-6, TRBV5-1 and TRBV20-1.

No antigens are known for them. Libraries were built with PCR. Sequencing relied on an Illumina HiSeq 2500. Unique molecular identifiers were incorporated into TCR beta cDNA libraries to reduce PCR and sequencing biases. Using fastp trimming at Q25 and MiXCR clonotype assembly, TCRdb reanalyzed the public sequencing data and kept in-frame beta chains. Under each unique CDR3 protein, matching rows form one entry showing the most common genes and DNA. This sample holds 750,000 to 900,000 distinct CDR3 sequences; about 43% were observed only once. 4.9% of the sample goes to the ten largest clones. Sequencing was performed on blood. All receptors derive from a girl aged 10-17 years with multiple sclerosis.

The chain carries TRBV29-1 and TRBJ2-2; D unclear. The V gene's germline CDR1 is SQVTM and CDR2 ANQGSEA. There are 13 residues in the CDR3. V was pared by 5 bases and J by 4 bases, with 11 bases between. The CDR3 sequence is CSVSSGGTGELFF. In DNA, the CDR3 is TGCAGCGTTTCTAGTGGTGGCACCGGGGAGCTGTTTTTT.

The chain recombines TRBV14 with TRBJ1-1, with 8 bases matching TRBD1. V trimming: 3 bases; J trimming: 6 bases; junction bases outside the gene matches: 6. The CDR3 is 14 amino acids. CDR1 is SGHDN and CDR2 is FVKESK in the germline V gene. The CDR3 region is CASSQDRVDAEAFF. As DNA, the CDR3 is TGTGCCAGCAGCCAGGACAGGGTTGACGCTGAAGCTTTCTTT. Together with reference TRBV14 and TRBJ1-1, the CDR3 gives the full variable domain: EAGVTQFPSHSVIEKGQTVTLRCDPISGHDNLYWYRRVMGKEIKFLLHFVKESKQDESGMPNNRFLAERTGGTYSTLKVQPAELEDSGVYFCASSQDRVDAEAFFGQGTRLTVV.

In its sample, this clonotype was seen a few times. The J gene is TRBJ1-2, the V gene TRBV12-3 or TRBV12-4; TRBD1 aligns across 7 bases. The J segment lost 4 bases and the V segment lost 8 bases, leaving 4 bases of the junction unmatched. This CDR3 comprises 12 residues. In DNA, the CDR3 is TGTGCCAGCGGGGACAGTCCCTATGGCTACACCTTC. Translating it yields CASGDSPYGYTF.

This clonotype was counted only a few times. V gene TRBV4-1 combines with J gene TRBJ2-3; D gene unclear. Germline CDR1 MGHRA, CDR2 YSYEKL. Trimming removed 4 bases at V and 2 bases at J, with 13 bases between. The CDR3 spans 15 residues. This CDR3 reads CASSLSGVATDTQYF. In nucleotides, the CDR3 is TGCGCCAGCAGCCTTAGTGGGGTTGCCACAGATACGCAGTATTTT.

This clonotype was seen more than once but under ten times. The genes are TRBV6-4 and TRBJ2-5; D uncertain. Germline values: CDR1 MRHNA, CDR2 SNTAGT. The V end lost 3 bases, the J end lost 2 bases, and 4 bases lay between the germline ends. CDR3 length: 12 amino acids. This chain's CDR3 is CASSEKQETQYF. The CDR3 DNA is TGTGCCAGCAGTGAGAAACAAGAGACCCAGTACTTC.

The table lists this clonotype with a few counts. The J gene is TRBJ2-6, the V gene TRBV20-1, with TRBD1 identical over 9 bases. CDR3 length: 16 amino acids. The germline CDR1 and CDR2 sequences are DFQATT and SNEGSKA (reference sequence). J lost 0 bases, V lost 6 bases, and 6 bases had no gene match. The CDR3 sequence: CSADRGALSGANVLTF. CDR3 coding DNA: TGCAGTGCGGACAGGGGTGCCCTCTCTGGGGCCAACGTCCTGACTTTC.

The chain carries TRBV7-8 and TRBJ2-5, with D perhaps matching TRBD2 (6 bases). The germline V gene has CDR1 SGHVS and CDR2 FQNEAQ. Trimming cost V 5 bases and J 2 bases, with 15 bases left between them. CDR3 length equals 15 residues. CDR3 sequence reads: CASSPKRVRQETQYF. The CDR3 coding sequence is TGTGCCAGCAGCCCTAAGCGGGTTCGGCAAGAGACCCAGTACTTC.

The chain links TRBV13 to TRBJ1-6, with a weak D call TRBD1 (6 bases). Deletions cut 5 bases from V and 6 bases from J, with 11 bases between. The CDR3 covers 14 residues. The germline V gene encodes CDR1 PRHDT and CDR2 FYEKMQ (reference sequence). The CDR3 sequence is CASSLRQANSPLHF. Here the CDR3 DNA reads TGTGCCAGCAGCCTCCGACAGGCTAATTCACCCCTCCACTTT.

The chain joins TRBV28 to TRBJ2-7; D may be TRBD2 (5 bases). Trimming shortened V by 5 bases and J by 2 bases, and 28 bases separated the two germline ends. Per the germline V gene, CDR1 is MDHEN and CDR2 is SYDVKM. This CDR3 has 19 residues. The CDR3 region is CASSPPSDGVVVSPYEQYF. DNA of the CDR3: TGTGCCAGCAGTCCCCCGTCCGACGGGGTAGTGGTCTCCCCCTACGAGCAGTACTTC.

This clonotype has only a few counts. The rearrangement links TRBV10-3 to TRBJ2-2; the D gene is possibly TRBD1 (6 bases). The CDR3 is 15 residues long. V lost 6 bases and J lost 1, with 12 bases in between. In germline, CDR1 is ENHRY, CDR2 SYGVKD. CDR3 sequence reads: CAIRDSRLNTGELFF. As DNA, the CDR3 is TGTGCCATCAGGGACAGTAGGTTGAACACCGGGGAGCTGTTTTTT.

This chain connects TRBV20-1 to TRBJ2-1; 10 bases align to TRBD2. This CDR3 comprises 17 residues. Germline V gene data show CDR1 as DFQATT and CDR2 as SNEGSKA (reference sequence). J gave up 12 bases and V 2 bases, and 19 bases lay outside the gene matches. CDR3 region: CSARKSLGGLADLVQFF. The DNA of the CDR3 is TGCAGTGCTAGAAAGTCTCTAGGCGGACTAGCGGACCTTGTGCAGTTCTTC.

This clonotype was seen only a few times. The gene calls are TRBV4-2 and TRBJ1-4, with D maybe TRBD1 (5 bases). Germline CDR1 is LGHNA and CDR2 is YNFKEQ. Trimming pared 1 base from V and 5 bases from J, leaving 17 bases between. The CDR3 contains 17 residues. The CDR3 sequence: CASSQVWTGEVNEKLFF. The CDR3 DNA sequence: TGTGCCAGCAGCCAAGTCTGGACGGGGGAAGTAAATGAAAAACTGTTTTTT.

The chain couples TRBV7-9 to TRBJ2-1; 8 nucleotides match TRBD2. V trimming: 5 bases; J trimming: 8 bases; junction bases outside the gene matches: 14. Looked up from germline, CDR1 is SEHNR and CDR2 is FQNEAQ (reference sequence). This CDR3 has 16 amino acids. CDR3 DNA sequence: TGTGCCAGCAGCCGGGGGTCCGGGAGGGGTCAGGATGAGCAGTTCTTC. Amino acids: CASSRGSGRGQDEQFF.

This clonotype was observed a handful of times. The junction departs from germline at one end; a sequencing error may be responsible. The chain is built from TRBV20-1 and TRBJ2-5; TRBD2 agrees at 8 bases. The J call may be wrong; the DNA end is better matched by TRBJ2-7. Germline V gene sequence: CDR1 DFQATT, CDR2 SNEGSKA (reference sequence). This CDR3 is 17 amino acids long. The CDR3 nucleotides are TGCAGTGCTATGAAAAGATCCGGGACTAGGGGTTCCTCCGAGCAGTACTTC. Translation gives CSAMKRSGTRGSSEQYF.

There are a few counts of this clonotype. The genes are TRBV20-1 and TRBJ2-1, with 9 bases lining up with TRBD2. This CDR3 comprises 14 residues. Germline V lookup: CDR1 DFQATT, CDR2 SNEGSKA (reference sequence). Trimming at V came to 5 bases and at J to 9 bases, leaving 11 bases not matched to a gene. Written as DNA, the CDR3 is TGCAGTGCTGATGGCGGGAGGGCCTTTAGTGAGCAGTTCTTC. Protein sequence: CSADGGRAFSEQFF.

This sequence joins TRBV12-3 or TRBV12-4 and TRBJ1-6, with TRBD1 identical over 8 bases. The CDR3 loop spans 16 amino acids. The ends lost 6 bases at V and 9 bases at J; junction bases unmatched: 13. Here the CDR3 DNA reads TGTGCCAGCAGACCAGGGGGCGCTTATTCAGGTTCACCCCTCCACTTT. The encoded protein is CASRPGGAYSGSPLHF.

This clonotype appeared a few times. The chain employs TRBV12-3 or TRBV12-4 and TRBJ2-7; D unclear. This CDR3 is built from 12 residues. The V and J ends lost 5 bases and 3 bases respectively, with 8 bases between them. The CDR3 region is CASSRKSYEQYF. Written as DNA, the CDR3 is TGTGCCAGCAGTCGAAAGAGCTACGAGCAGTACTTC.

This clonotype was picked up a small number of times. The rearrangement joins TRBV5-1 to TRBJ1-2; no clear D gene. The CDR3 has 13 residues. The germline CDR1 and CDR2 sequences are SGHRS and YFSETQ. V was shortened by 0 bases and J by 7 bases, with 10 bases between the two germline ends. CDR3 protein: CASSLAMDSGYTF. The CDR3 region has the DNA TGCGCCAGCAGCTTGGCCATGGATTCTGGCTACACCTTC.

The chain combines TRBV4-2 with TRBJ1-2; TRBD1 is a possible D gene (5 bases). The CDR3 sequence is 15 residues long. The germline V and J ends were trimmed by 3 bases and 4 bases, with 15 bases remaining between them. Germline CDR1 LGHNA, CDR2 YNFKEQ. CDR3 sequence (DNA): TGTGCCAGCAGCCATCCGGGGGAAGTGGTCTATGGCTACACCTTC. It yields the protein CASSHPGEVVYGYTF.

As regards this clonotype: It is likely a read error, because the conserved phenylalanine at the end of the CDR3 is missing. The chain uses TRBV28 and TRBJ2-7; D tentatively fits TRBD1 or TRBD2 (5 bases each). V dropped 5 bases and J dropped 3 bases, with 14 bases sitting between them. Germline assignment: CDR1 MDHEN and CDR2 SYDVKM. CDR3 length: 14 amino acids. This chain's CDR3 is CASSLRDRHYEQYI. DNA of the CDR3: TGTGCCAGCAGTCTCCGGGACCGCCACTACGAGCAGTACATC.

This clonotype was seen only a few times. The rearrangement uses TRBV20-1 and TRBJ2-3; the D gene is possibly TRBD2 (5 bases). Deletions cut 0 bases from V and 5 bases from J, with 18 bases between. This CDR3 region has 16 residues. Germline CDR1 DFQATT, CDR2 SNEGSKA (reference sequence). This chain's CDR3 is CSAREPAAEEVDTQYF. The CDR3 DNA follows: TGCAGTGCTAGAGAACCAGCGGCAGAAGAAGTAGATACGCAGTATTTT.

The chain links TRBV29-1 to TRBJ1-2; D remains unclear. This CDR3 spans 12 amino acids. Trimming stripped 0 bases from V and 4 bases from J, with 6 bases between. Germline V gene lookup returns CDR1 SQVTM and CDR2 ANQGSEA. CDR3 sequence (DNA): TGCAGCGTTGAAGACAGAGTCTATGGCTACACCTTC. It codes for CSVEDRVYGYTF.

This chain uses TRBV6-5 with TRBJ2-5; tentatively, D is TRBD2 (7 bases). There are 14 residues in the CDR3. Between the trimmed V and J ends, which lost 0 bases and 6 bases, there was a span of 11 bases. The germline CDR1 and CDR2 sequences are MNHEY and SVGAGI. CDR3 in amino acids: CASSYSGGRQTQYF. The CDR3 DNA reads as TGTGCCAGCAGTTACTCCGGGGGGCGGCAGACCCAGTACTTC.

This clonotype has just a few counts. DNA of the CDR3: TGTGCCATCAAAGGTTCGGGAGATTCCGATACGCAGTATTTT. Amino acid sequence: CAIKGSGDSDTQYF. The chain combines TRBV10-3 with TRBJ2-3; D perhaps matches TRBD2 (6 bases). Germline CDR1 ENHRY, CDR2 SYGVKD. The CDR3 spans 14 residues. The V end lost 7 bases, the J end lost 6 bases, and 17 bases lay between the germline ends.